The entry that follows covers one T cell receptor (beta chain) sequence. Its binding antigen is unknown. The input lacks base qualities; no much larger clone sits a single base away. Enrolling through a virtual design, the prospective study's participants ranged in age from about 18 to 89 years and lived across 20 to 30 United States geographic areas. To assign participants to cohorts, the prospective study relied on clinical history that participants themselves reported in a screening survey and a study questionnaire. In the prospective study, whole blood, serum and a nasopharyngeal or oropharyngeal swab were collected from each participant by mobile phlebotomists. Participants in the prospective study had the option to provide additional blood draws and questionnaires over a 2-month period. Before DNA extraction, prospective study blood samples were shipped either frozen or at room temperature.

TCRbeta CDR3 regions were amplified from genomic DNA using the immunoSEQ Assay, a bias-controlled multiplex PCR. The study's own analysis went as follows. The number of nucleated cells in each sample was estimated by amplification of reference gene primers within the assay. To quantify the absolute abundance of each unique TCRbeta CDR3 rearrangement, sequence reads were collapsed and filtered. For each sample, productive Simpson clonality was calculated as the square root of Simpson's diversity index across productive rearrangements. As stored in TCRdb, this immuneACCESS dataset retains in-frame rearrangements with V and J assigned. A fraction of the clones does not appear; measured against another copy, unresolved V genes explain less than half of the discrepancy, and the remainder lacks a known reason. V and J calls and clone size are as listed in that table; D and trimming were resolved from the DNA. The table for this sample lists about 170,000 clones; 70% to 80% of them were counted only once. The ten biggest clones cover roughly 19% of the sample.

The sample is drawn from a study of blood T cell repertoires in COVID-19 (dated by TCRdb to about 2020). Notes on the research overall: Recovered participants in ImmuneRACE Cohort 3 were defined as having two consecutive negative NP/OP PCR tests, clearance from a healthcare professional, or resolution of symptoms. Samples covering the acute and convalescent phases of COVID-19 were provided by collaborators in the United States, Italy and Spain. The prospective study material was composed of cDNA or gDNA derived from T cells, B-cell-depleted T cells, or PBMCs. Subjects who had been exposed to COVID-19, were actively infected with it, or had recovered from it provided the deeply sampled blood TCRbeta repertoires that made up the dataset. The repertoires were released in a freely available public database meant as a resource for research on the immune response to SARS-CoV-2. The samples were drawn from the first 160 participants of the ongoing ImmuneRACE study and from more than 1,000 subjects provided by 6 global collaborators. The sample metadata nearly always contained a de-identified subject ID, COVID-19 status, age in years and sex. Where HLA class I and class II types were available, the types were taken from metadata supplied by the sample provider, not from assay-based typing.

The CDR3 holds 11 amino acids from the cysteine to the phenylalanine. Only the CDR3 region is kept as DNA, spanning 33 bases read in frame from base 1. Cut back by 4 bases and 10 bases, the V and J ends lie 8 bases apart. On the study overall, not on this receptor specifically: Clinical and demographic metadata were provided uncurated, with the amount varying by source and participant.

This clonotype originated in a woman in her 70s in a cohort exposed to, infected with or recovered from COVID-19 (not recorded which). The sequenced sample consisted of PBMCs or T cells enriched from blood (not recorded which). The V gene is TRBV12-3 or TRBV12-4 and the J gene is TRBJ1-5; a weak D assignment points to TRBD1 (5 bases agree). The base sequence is TGTGCCAGCAGTTCAAGGGGACCCCAGCATTTT. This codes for CASSSRGPQHF.